The entry below describes one T cell receptor beta chain. No antigen is known for it. The data originate from a study of T cell repertoires in cytomegalovirus infection. Study-level information: Recently identified HLA-C-restricted CMV epitopes were among the peptides used. The public TCR beta signatures pointed to both CMV infection and matching HLA type.

TCRdb redid the calling of the reads with MiXCR, one entry per CDR3 protein. The sample includes 200,000 or so distinct CDR3 sequences, approximately 40% seen only once; the top ten take approximately 60%. General study results and limits: The ex vivo response was dominated by HLA-C-restricted CMV-specific TCR beta clonotypes. Individuals carrying CMV plus the relevant HLA were identified by cumulative frequency of public TCR beta families.

There are 20 residues in the CDR3. V dropped 5 bases and J dropped 3; count of bases not matched to a gene: 19. CDR1 and CDR2 (germline): SGHNT, YENEEA. The clonotype was recovered from a human donor in good health (CMV status not recorded). Some clones in this sample may be carry-over from other donors' samples. V usage is TRBV11-3 and J usage is TRBJ2-1, with 10 bases identical to TRBD1. Sequenced here: CD8+ T cells from cultured PBMCs, sampled from culture after CMV antigen stimulation. CDR3 nucleotides: TGTGCCAGCAGCGCGCGTACCGGGACAGGGGATTCGAGGTTCTACAATGAGCAGTTCTTC. The encoded protein is CASSARTGTGDSRFYNEQFF.